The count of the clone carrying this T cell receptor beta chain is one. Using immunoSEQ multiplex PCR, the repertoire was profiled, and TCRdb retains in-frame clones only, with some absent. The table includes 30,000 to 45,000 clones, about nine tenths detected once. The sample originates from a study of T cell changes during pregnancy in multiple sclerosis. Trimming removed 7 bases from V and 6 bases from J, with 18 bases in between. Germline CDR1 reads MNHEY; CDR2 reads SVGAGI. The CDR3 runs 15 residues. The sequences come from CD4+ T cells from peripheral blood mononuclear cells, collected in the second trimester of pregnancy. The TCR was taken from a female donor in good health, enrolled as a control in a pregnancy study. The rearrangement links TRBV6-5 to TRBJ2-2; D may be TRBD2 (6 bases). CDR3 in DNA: TGTGCCAGCACCAATAGGGCCTGGGGGGCCGGGGAGCTGTTTTTT. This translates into CASTNRAWGAGELFF.